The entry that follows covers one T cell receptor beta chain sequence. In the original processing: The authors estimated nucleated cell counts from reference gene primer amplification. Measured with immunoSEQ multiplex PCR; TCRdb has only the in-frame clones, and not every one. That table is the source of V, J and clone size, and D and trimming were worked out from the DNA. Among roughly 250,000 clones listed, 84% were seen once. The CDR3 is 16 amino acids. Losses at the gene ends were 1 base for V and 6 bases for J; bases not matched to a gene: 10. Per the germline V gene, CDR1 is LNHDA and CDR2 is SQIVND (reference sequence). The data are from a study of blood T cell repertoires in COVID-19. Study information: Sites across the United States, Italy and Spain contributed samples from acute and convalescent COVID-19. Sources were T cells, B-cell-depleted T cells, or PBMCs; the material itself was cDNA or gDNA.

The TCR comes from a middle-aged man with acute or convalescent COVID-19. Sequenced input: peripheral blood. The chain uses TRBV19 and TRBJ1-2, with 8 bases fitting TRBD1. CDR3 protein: CASSIARTGFVDGYTF. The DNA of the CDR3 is TGTGCCAGTAGTATAGCTCGGACAGGGTTCGTGGATGGCTACACCTTC.